These 10 T cell receptor beta chains were all obtained from the same sample, sequenced in a study of cytomegalovirus exposure and HLA in healthy donors. Primers: 60 Vbeta forward and 13 Jbeta reverse. Sequencing was performed with immunoSEQ multiplex PCR; in TCRdb, only in-frame clones are kept and a portion is missing. The sample has more than 55,000 clones; 65% to 90% are singletons. The specimen was PBMCs. The origin of the receptors is a man aged 30 to 45 in good health and CMV-seronegative.

This sequence joins TRBV19 and TRBJ2-1; D is possibly TRBD1 (5 bases). Germline values: CDR1 LNHDA, CDR2 SQIVND (reference sequence). This CDR3 contains 12 residues. Trimming left V 3 bases short and J 7 bases short, with 7 bases between. CDR3 coding DNA: TGTGCCAGTAGTATTGCAGGGAATGAGCAGTTCTTC. Translated, it gives CASSIAGNEQFF.

V and J are TRBV4-3 and TRBJ1-6; D is unresolved. CDR3 length: 14 amino acids. V lost 4 bases to trimming and J lost 5 bases, with 9 bases between them. Germline assignment: CDR1 LGHNA and CDR2 YSLEER. CDR3 sequence: CASSRDLDNSPLHF. The CDR3 coding sequence is TGCGCCAGCAGCCGAGACTTAGATAATTCACCCCTCCACTTT.

V gene TRBV7-3 combines with J gene TRBJ2-2; D ambiguous. There are 14 residues in the CDR3. Trimming left V 3 bases short and J 0 bases short, with 5 bases between. Germline CDR1 and CDR2: SGHTA and FQGTGA. DNA of the CDR3: TGTGCCAGCAGCTTCAACACGAACACCGGGGAGCTGTTTTTT. Encoded protein: CASSFNTNTGELFF.

This clone came up a few times. The chain employs TRBV7-9 and TRBJ2-1; unclear D gene. Trimming removed 2 bases from V and 7 bases from J, with 3 bases in between. Germline lookup yields CDR1 SEHNR and CDR2 FQNEAQ (reference sequence). This CDR3 is 11 amino acids long. The DNA of the CDR3 is TGTGCCAGCAGCTTACAGAATGAGCAGTTCTTC. It encodes CASSLQNEQFF.

The rearrangement links TRBV5-5 to TRBJ2-5; TRBD2 agrees at 9 bases. V gave up 2 bases and J gave up 5 bases; unmatched junction bases: 10. The CDR3 runs to 16 residues. The V gene's germline CDR1 is SGHKS and CDR2 YYEKEE (reference sequence). CDR3 bases: TGTGCCAGCAGCTTAAGCGGGAGGCCGGTAGTGGAGACCCAGTACTTC. It yields the protein CASSLSGRPVVETQYF.

This rearrangement joins TRBV4-1 to TRBJ2-1, with 9 bases fitting TRBD1. CDR1 and CDR2 from the germline V gene are MGHRA and YSYEKL. CDR3 length: 15 amino acids. V shed 8 bases and J 8 bases; nucleotides not matched to a gene: 13. The DNA for the CDR3 is TGCGCCAGCGGGTCCGCCGGGACAGGGAACCATGAGCAGTTCTTC. Amino acids: CASGSAGTGNHEQFF.

The chain uses TRBV5-4 and TRBJ2-7; 10 nucleotides match TRBD1. The length of the CDR3 is 14 residues. Germline V gives CDR1 SGHNT, CDR2 YYREEE (reference sequence). After removal of 4 bases from V and 2 bases from J, the junction contained 3 bases not matched to a gene. CDR3 bases: TGTGCCAGCAGCAGTGGACAGGGGGCCTACGAGCAGTACTTC. It specifies CASSSGQGAYEQYF.

V usage is TRBV25-1 and J usage is TRBJ2-2; TRBD2 aligns across 11 bases. Trimming removed 7 bases from V and 8 bases from J; junction bases left unmatched: 9. Per the germline V gene, CDR1 is MGHDK and CDR2 is SYGVNS. The CDR3 is 15 amino acids. The CDR3 bases are TGTGCCAGCATGGGACTAGCGGTCACGGCTGGGGAGCTGTTTTTT. Translating gives CASMGLAVTAGELFF.

This sequence joins TRBV4-3 and TRBJ2-3; D remains unclear. Germline CDR1 reads LGHNA; CDR2 reads YSLEER. The V and J ends lost 0 bases and 2 bases respectively, with 3 bases between them. The CDR3 totals 13 residues. CDR3 coding DNA: TGCGCCAGCAGCCAAGACCTCACAGATACGCAGTATTTT. This gives the protein CASSQDLTDTQYF.

This chain connects TRBV10-3 to TRBJ2-3; a weak D match, TRBD2 (6 bases). In germline, CDR1 is ENHRY, CDR2 SYGVKD. The CDR3 consists of 15 residues. The V end lost 2 bases, the J end lost 5 bases, and 14 bases lay between the germline ends. CDR3 nucleotides: TGTGCCATCAGTGAGGTGGGACTCAAGGGAGATACGCAGTATTTT. Amino acid sequence: CAISEVGLKGDTQYF.